This is a list of T cell receptor beta chains from one sample in a study. TCRdb fed the RT-PCR reads into MiXCR, producing one record per CDR3 protein. The repertoire holds approximately 720,000 distinct CDR3 sequences, with 12% to 15% as singletons. Sequenced input: memory CD4+ T cells from blood. Receptors were obtained from a female donor in good health, serving as a healthy control. The CDR3 runs from the conserved cysteine through the conserved F or W. Clone size, where shown, is once, few, many, or a class for clones that have expanded.

clone_size v_call cdr3_aa
few TRBV11-2 CASSPGAPFIETQYF
. TRBV7-9 CASSLPPRLAGLTSEQFF
few TRBV5-1 CASSLLEITGELFF
. TRBV6-5 CASSRLTGSNQPQHF
. TRBV9 CASSFRPGTSNTGELFF
many TRBV4-3 CASSRSEAGGYTF
. TRBV7-2 CASIPGTGIMGTQYF
few TRBV10-3 CAISALGGTRNNEQFF
. TRBV28 CASDPRLGNQPQHF
. TRBV20-1 CSARRQGLNEQFF
once TRBV30 CAWSVGGTDTDTQYF